This TCR beta chain was identified in a study of T cells in Graves' hyperthyroidism and ophthalmopathy. Findings and limits, study-wide: Most expanded thyroid clonotypes above 0.001 also appeared in blood.

This clonotype was picked up a small number of times. Its antigen is undetermined. Amplified regions were TCR beta CDR3 sequences from RNA transcripts. The study used the HTBI primer set for a first-round RT-PCR of the TCR CDR3. One entry per CDR3 protein results from TCRdb running MiXCR on the multiplex PCR reads. The profile shows fewer than 350,000 distinct CDR3 sequences, roughly 18% of them singletons. With a duration under 2 months, the hyperthyroidism was newly diagnosed in patients aged 18 to 65. Based on clinical symptoms, serum thyroxine and TRAb, thyroid ultrasound and orbital computed tomography, diagnoses were reached. Cells are PBMCs isolated from roughly 9.3 ml of fresh blood. Germline V CDR1 and CDR2: DFQATT, SNEGSKA (reference sequence). This CDR3 spans 17 amino acids. V trimming: 3 bases; J trimming: 1 base; junction bases outside the gene matches: 9.

Material: blood. The gene calls are TRBV20-1 and TRBJ2-1, with 10 bases fitting TRBD2. The source is a woman in her fifties or sixties with Graves' hyperthyroidism. The CDR3 nucleotides read TGCAGTGCTAGTAGTGCTAGCGGGGGCCTATCCTACAATGAGCAGTTCTTC. Its protein is CSASSASGGLSYNEQFF.